This T cell receptor beta chain was recorded in a study of PD-1 blockade in classical Hodgkin lymphoma. Study results and caveats: Newly diagnosed patients were reported to start with lower TCR diversity than healthy donors.

Data came from immunoSEQ multiplex PCR; TCRdb stores just in-frame clones and leaves some out. This table has thousands of clones, about 84% appearing once. J was trimmed by 4 bases and V by 3 bases; bases with no gene match: 10. CDR3 length: 17 amino acids. Germline V gene data show CDR1 as SGHRS and CDR2 as YFSETQ. The time point was: cycle 4 day 1 (C4D1), after around six weeks of nivolumab. All patients experienced relapse after autologous stem cell transplantation, and brentuximab vedotin exposure was variable. As concerns this clone: Its antigen is not known.

The sample here was peripheral blood mononuclear cells (PBMCs), taken before the fourth cycle of nivolumab. This TCR came from a human donor with classical Hodgkin lymphoma. The rearrangement joins TRBV5-1 to TRBJ1-4, with 9 bases matching TRBD1. CDR3 protein: CASSSGQGRMVNEKLFF. The CDR3 DNA reads TGCGCCAGCAGCTCCGGACAGGGGAGGATGGTTAATGAAAAACTGTTTTTT.